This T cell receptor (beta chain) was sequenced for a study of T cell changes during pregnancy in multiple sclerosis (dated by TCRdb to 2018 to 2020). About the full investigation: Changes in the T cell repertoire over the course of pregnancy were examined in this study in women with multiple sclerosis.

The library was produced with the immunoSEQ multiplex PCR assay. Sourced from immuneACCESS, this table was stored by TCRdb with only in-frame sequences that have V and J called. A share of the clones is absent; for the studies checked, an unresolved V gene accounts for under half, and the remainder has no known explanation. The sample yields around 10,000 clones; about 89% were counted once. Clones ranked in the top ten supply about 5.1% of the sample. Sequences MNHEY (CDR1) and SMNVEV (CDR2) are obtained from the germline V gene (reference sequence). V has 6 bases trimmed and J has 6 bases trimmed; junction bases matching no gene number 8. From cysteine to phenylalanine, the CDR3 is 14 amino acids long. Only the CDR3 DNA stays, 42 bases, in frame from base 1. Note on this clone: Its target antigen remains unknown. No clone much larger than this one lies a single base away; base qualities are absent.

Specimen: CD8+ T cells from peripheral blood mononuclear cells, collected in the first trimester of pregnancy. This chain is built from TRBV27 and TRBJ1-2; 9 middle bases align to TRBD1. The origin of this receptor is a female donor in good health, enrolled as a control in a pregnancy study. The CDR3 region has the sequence CASSYLGQGHGYTF. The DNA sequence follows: TGTGCCAGCAGCTATCTCGGACAGGGGCATGGCTACACCTTC.